The entry below gives a single T cell receptor (beta chain) sequence along with its context. Its specificity is not known. Germline-derived CDR1 and CDR2 are SGHRS and YFSETQ. The CDR3 is made up of 17 amino acids. The V segment lost 4 bases and the J segment 1 base; nucleotides outside the gene matches: 8. The data were obtained in a study of shared clonotypes between healthy human individuals. Study observations and caveats: Generally, naive subsets came out with larger estimated richness than memory subsets.

Naive-designated CD8 cells lacked CD45RO, were positively enriched for CCR7, and omitted terminally differentiated effector memory CD45RA+ cells. Here immunoSEQ multiplex PCR was the method, and the copy in TCRdb shows in-frame clones only, minus some. The profile covers about 2.1 million clones, with about 94% appearing a single time and around 1.7% taken by the ten largest. The rearrangement links TRBV5-1 to TRBJ2-7, with 13 bases that match TRBD2. This clonotype originated in a man aged 18 to 29 in good health. Some clones in this sample may be carry-over from other donors' samples. The specimen sequenced was naive CD8+ T cells from PBMCs. CDR3 sequence: CASSQRTSGSGSYEQYF. CDR3 nucleotides: TGCGCCAGCAGCCAACGGACTAGCGGGAGTGGGTCCTACGAGCAGTACTTC.